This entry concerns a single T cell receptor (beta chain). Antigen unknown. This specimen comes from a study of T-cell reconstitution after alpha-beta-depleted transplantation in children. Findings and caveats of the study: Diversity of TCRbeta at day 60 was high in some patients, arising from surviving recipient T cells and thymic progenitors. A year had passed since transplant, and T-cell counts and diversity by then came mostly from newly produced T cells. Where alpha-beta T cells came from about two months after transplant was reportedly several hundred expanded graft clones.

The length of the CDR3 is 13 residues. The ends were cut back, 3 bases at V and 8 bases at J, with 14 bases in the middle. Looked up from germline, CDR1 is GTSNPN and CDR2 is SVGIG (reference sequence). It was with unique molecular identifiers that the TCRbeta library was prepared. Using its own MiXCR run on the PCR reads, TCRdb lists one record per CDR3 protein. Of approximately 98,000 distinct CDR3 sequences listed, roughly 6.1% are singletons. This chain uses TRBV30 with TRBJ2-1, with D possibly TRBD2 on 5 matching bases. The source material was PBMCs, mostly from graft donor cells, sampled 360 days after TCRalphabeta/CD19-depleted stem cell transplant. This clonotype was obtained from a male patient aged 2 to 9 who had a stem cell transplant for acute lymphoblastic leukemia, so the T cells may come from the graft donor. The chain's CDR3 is CAWRERRTDEQFF. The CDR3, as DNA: TGTGCCTGGAGGGAGCGGAGGACGGATGAGCAGTTCTTC. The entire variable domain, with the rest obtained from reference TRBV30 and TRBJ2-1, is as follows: SQTIHQWPATLVQPVGSPLSLECTVEGTSNPNLYWYRQAAGRGLQLLFYSVGIGQISSEVPQNLSASRPQDRQFILSSKKLLLSDSGFYLCAWRERRTDEQFFGPGTRLTVL.